This T cell receptor beta chain was obtained from a study of blood T cell repertoires in COVID-19. There are 12 residues in the CDR3. V lost 1 base to trimming and J lost 11 bases, with 11 bases between them. Germline V gene sequence: CDR1 MNHNS, CDR2 SASEGT. As processed by the authors: It was from reference gene primer amplification that nucleated cell counts were estimated. Data came from immunoSEQ multiplex PCR; TCRdb stores just in-frame clones and leaves some out. V and J calls and clone size come straight from that table; D and trimming were deduced from the DNA. The sample yields 320,000 or so clones, 85% seen once. Enrolled through a virtual design, the participants were between roughly 18 and 90 years of age and came from 24 US areas.

The V call is TRBV6-1, the J call TRBJ1-1; perhaps TRBD1 as D (5 bases). The sequencing sample was made of PBMCs or T cells enriched from blood (not recorded which). This TCR was recovered from a woman aged 25 to 45 who had been exposed to COVID-19. The DNA of the CDR3 is TGTGCCAGCAGTGAAGGCGCAGGGATGGCTTTCTTT. Translating it yields CASSEGAGMAFF.